The clone carrying this T cell receptor (beta chain) was recorded at least ten times. Antigen specificity is unknown. The CDR3 contains 14 residues. Trimming shortened V by 3 bases and J by 10 bases, and 18 bases separated the two germline ends. The sample is drawn from a study of early T cells in non-severe SARS-CoV-2 infection. About the research overall: Alpha and beta chains were unpaired, from unsorted whole-blood bulk RNA. Findings and caveats of the study: VDJdb-based annotation leaned toward anti-spike CD8 responses and missed private and CD4 specificities.

Individual cDNA molecules received unique molecular identifiers. From the 5' RACE reads, TCRdb called clonotypes with MiXCR, one entry per CDR3 protein. The sample carries 40,000 to 60,000 distinct CDR3 sequences, over 3.5% recorded once. This sequence joins TRBV12-3 or TRBV12-4 and TRBJ1-1, with D perhaps TRBD1 (5 bases). This TCR was recovered from an adult who was a healthcare worker with PCR-confirmed SARS-CoV-2 infection or an uninfected control (not recorded which). The sequenced sample was whole blood. In DNA, the CDR3 is TGTGCCAGCAGTTTGGAGTCCAGTCCCAGGGTAGCTTTCTTT. Translated, it gives CASSLESSPRVAFF.